These 21 T cell receptor beta chains were all obtained from the same sample, sequenced in a study of tissue T cells after allogeneic stem cell transplantation. Only in-frame clones appear in the TCRdb table, and some are missing; sequencing was by immunoSEQ multiplex PCR. The sample shows about 4,200 clones, roughly 51% of them seen only once. Time point: mouse harvest day 7 after allogeneic transplant. Each mouse received 10^7 T-cell-depleted marrow cells plus 10^6 splenic CD5+ T cells by tail vein. Sequenced material: lymph node tissue. The receptors were gathered from a female BALB/c mouse given C57BL/6 T cells with graft-versus-host disease after an allogeneic hematopoietic cell transplant.

About this clone: Gene names are the mouse ones. The read finishes 1 residue shy of the CDR3 end, and the germline J gene is used to complete it. The J gene is TRBJ1-2, the V gene TRBV13-2; the match to TRBD1 covers 8 bases. This CDR3 region has 15 residues. The V segment lost 0 bases and the J segment 4 bases; nucleotides outside the gene matches: 5. Germline V gene lookup returns CDR1 NNHNN and CDR2 SYGAGS (reference sequence). Partial CDR3 DNA: TGTGCCAGCGGTGATGTCGGCAGGGGGCGCTCCGACTACACC. Its translation is CASGDVGRGRSDYT. The full-length CDR3 reads as CASGDVGRGRSDYTF.

About this clone: Gene names refer to mouse genes. The CDR3 extends 1 residue past the end of the read, so its final part is completed from the germline J gene. This sequence joins TRBV26 and TRBJ2-5; perhaps TRBD1 as D (5 bases). V dropped 3 bases and J dropped 8 bases, with 12 bases sitting between them. Germline V lookup: CDR1 KGHPV, CDR2 FQNQEV (reference sequence). The CDR3 consists of 13 residues. CDR3 DNA, as far as it was read: TGTGCCAGCAGTCTCCAGGGAGGAGCCACCCAGTAC. Encoded protein: CASSLQGGATQY. Given in full, the CDR3 is CASSLQGGATQYF.

On this clone: All gene names here are mouse names. The CDR3 end is not reached by the read, which stops 1 residue before it; the germline J gene fills it in. The V call is TRBV13-1, the J call TRBJ1-3; D not resolved. The CDR3 consists of 13 residues. V was pared by 5 bases and J by 0 bases, with 6 bases between. CDR1 NSHNY and CDR2 SYGAGN come from the germline V gene. Here the CDR3 reads CASRTSSGNTLYF. CDR3 bases read: TGTGCCAGCAGAACAAGTTCTGGAAATACGCTCTAT.

Comment on this clone: Mouse gene names and germline throughout. The CDR3 end falls 1 residue outside the read, so it is completed with the germline J gene. The rearrangement links TRBV26 to TRBJ2-1, with 9 bases matching TRBD1. V was clipped by 2 bases and J by 8 bases; unmatched bases: 4. CDR1 is KGHPV and CDR2 is FQNQEV in the germline V gene (reference sequence). The CDR3 is 14 residues long. The CDR3 DNA, read in part, is TGTGCCAGCAGTCTGAGGACAGGGGTGACTGAGCAGTTC. Encoded protein: CASSLRTGVTEQF. The whole CDR3 sequence is CASSLRTGVTEQFF.

In this sample, this clone turned up a few times. The genes are named according to mouse. The CDR3 goes on 1 residue after the read ends, and that part is filled in from the germline J gene. The chain employs TRBV14 and TRBJ2-7, with 12 bases fitting TRBD2. J lost 7 bases, V lost 3 bases, and 5 bases had no gene match. Germline V CDR1 and CDR2: SGHDT, FRDEAV. The CDR3 length is 14 residues. CDR3 DNA (partial): TGTGCCAGCAGTTCGACTGGGGGGGCATGGGAACAGTAC. This gives the protein CASSSTGGAWEQY. The CDR3, in full, reads CASSSTGGAWEQYF. Using reference TRBV14 and TRBJ2-7 for the parts outside the CDR3, the full variable domain is EAGVTQSPRYAVLQEGQAVSFWCDPISGHDTLYWYQQPRDQGPQLLVYFRDEAVIDNSQLPSDRFSAVRPKGTNSTLKIQSAKQGDTATYLCASSSTGGAWEQYFGPGTRLTVL.

By sample share, this clone is large. Mouse gene names and germline throughout. The read terminates 1 residue before the CDR3 end, so the remaining end is supplied by the germline J gene. The chain combines TRBV13-2 with TRBJ1-1; the D is unclear. V lost 0 bases and J 0 bases, leaving 6 bases between the germline ends. CDR3 length: 14 residues. CDR1 and CDR2 (germline): NNHNN, SYGAGS (reference sequence). This CDR3 reads CASGDAGPNTEVFF. The sequenced part of the CDR3 DNA is TGTGCCAGCGGTGATGCTGGGCCAAACACAGAAGTCTTC.

A remark on this clone: The gene names here belong to mouse. The CDR3 end is not reached by the read, which stops 1 residue before it; the germline J gene fills it in. The chain links TRBV12-2 to TRBJ2-7, with a possible D match to TRBD2 (6 bases). This CDR3 has 15 amino acids. Deletions cut 2 bases from V and 0 bases from J, with 13 bases between. Germline assignment: CDR1 SGHLS and CDR2 HYDKME. The sequenced part of the CDR3 DNA is TGTGCCAGCTCTCCCCGGGGGGAGAGCTCCTATGAACAGTAC. Protein: CASSPRGESSYEQY. The full CDR3 sequence reads CASSPRGESSYEQYF. Variable domain in full (rest from reference TRBV12-2 and TRBJ2-7): NSGVVQSPRYIIKGKGERSILKCIPISGHLSVAWYQQTQGQELKFFIQHYDKMERDKGNLPSRFSVQQFDDYHSEMNMSALELEDSAVYFCASSPRGESSYEQYFGPGTRLTVL.

With regard to this clone: All gene names here are mouse names. The CDR3 goes on 1 residue after the read ends, and that part is filled in from the germline J gene. J is TRBJ2-1 and V is TRBV15; 7 bases align to TRBD2. The length of the CDR3 is 14 residues. Per the germline V gene, CDR1 is SGHND and CDR2 is FRSKSL. The ends lost 3 bases at V and 1 base at J; junction bases unmatched: 0. The CDR3 spells CASSLTGNYAEQFF. CDR3 bases read: TGTGCCAGCAGTTTGACTGGGAACTATGCTGAGCAGTTC.

A remark on this clone: Germline and genes here are mouse. The CDR3 goes on 1 residue after the read ends, and that part is filled in from the germline J gene. V is TRBV12-1 and J is TRBJ2-5; D perhaps matches TRBD1 (6 bases). The CDR3 sequence is 14 residues long. V gave up 0 bases and J gave up 2 bases, with 8 bases separating them. CDR1 is SGHSN, CDR2 HYEKVE, per germline. CDR3 amino acids: CASSLRDIQDTQYF. CDR3 DNA, as far as it was read: TGTGCCAGCTCTCTCCGGGACATCCAAGACACCCAGTAC.

As to this clone: Germline and genes: mouse. The read terminates 1 residue ahead of where the CDR3 ends, so the germline J gene completes it. V is TRBV13-1 and J is TRBJ1-6; D is unclear. TRBJ1-6 is marked as an open reading frame, function uncertain. Germline V gene data show CDR1 as NSHNY and CDR2 as SYGAGN. Trimming took off 1 base at V and 11 bases at J, with 10 bases between the two ends. The length of the CDR3 is 13 residues. CDR3 sequence reads: CASSDYGRAPLYF. The sequenced part of the CDR3 DNA is TGTGCCAGCAGTGATTATGGGCGGGCGCCCCTCTAC.

Notes on this clone: Gene names are the mouse ones. The observed sequence ends 1 residue before the CDR3 terminus, with the missing tail filled in from the germline J gene. The chain uses TRBV15 and TRBJ2-5; the D is unclear. The germline V gene has CDR1 SGHND and CDR2 FRSKSL. V lost 4 bases and J 0 bases, leaving 5 bases between the germline ends. The CDR3 is 13 amino acids. The CDR3: CASSSGNQDTQYF. The sequenced CDR3 bases are TGTGCCAGCAGTTCCGGTAACCAAGACACCCAGTAC.

This clone was seen just once. Genes here carry mouse names. The read ends 1 residue before the CDR3 terminus; that terminus is restored from the germline J gene. This chain uses TRBV20 with TRBJ2-5; D is undetermined. This CDR3 spans 13 amino acids. Trimming pared 1 base from V and 0 bases from J, leaving 5 bases between. Germline CDR1 and CDR2: GFQATS and STVNSAI. CDR3 region: CGARVINQDTQYF. Partial CDR3 DNA: TGTGGTGCTAGGGTAATTAACCAAGACACCCAGTAC.

This clone came up a few times. These gene names are mouse names. The read terminates 1 residue before the CDR3 end, so the remaining end is supplied by the germline J gene. The chain recombines TRBV3 with TRBJ2-7, with TRBD1 identical over 9 bases. This CDR3 spans 12 amino acids. The J segment lost 7 bases and the V segment lost 5 bases, leaving 3 bases of the junction unmatched. The V gene's germline CDR1 is SNHLY and CDR2 FYNGKV (reference sequence). The CDR3 is CASSRQGEEQYF. The sequenced CDR3 bases are TGTGCCAGCAGCAGACAGGGGGAGGAACAGTAC.

On this clone itself: Gene labels here are mouse ones. The read ends 1 residue shy of where the CDR3 ends; the end is completed using the germline J gene. The V gene is TRBV15, the J gene TRBJ1-5; a possible D gene is TRBD1 (5 bases). Per the germline V gene, CDR1 is SGHND and CDR2 is FRSKSL. CDR3 length: 12 amino acids. V was shortened by 4 bases and J by 6 bases, with 7 bases between the two germline ends. The DNA read from the CDR3 is TGTGCCAGCAGTTCCGGGGCCCAGGCTCCGCTT. Translating gives CASSSGAQAPL. The entire CDR3 protein is CASSSGAQAPLF.

About this clone: Gene names follow the mouse nomenclature. The CDR3 is cut off 1 residue early in the read; its end comes from the germline J gene. V and J are TRBV26 and TRBJ1-5; the D gene is possibly TRBD1 (6 bases). Trimming shortened V by 6 bases and J by 4 bases, and 13 bases separated the two germline ends. Germline CDR1 and CDR2: KGHPV and FQNQEV (reference sequence). This CDR3 spans 14 amino acids. Partial CDR3 DNA: TGTGCCAGCAGGAGACCGGGACAAAACCAGGCTCCGCTT. Encoded protein: CASRRPGQNQAPL. The whole CDR3 protein is CASRRPGQNQAPLF.

Of note for this clone: The listed genes are named as in mouse. The read stops 1 residue short of the end of the CDR3; the missing end is completed from the germline J gene. This chain links TRBV3 with TRBJ1-4; D gene unclear. The CDR3 is 13 amino acids. Germline CDR1 and CDR2: SNHLY and FYNGKV (reference sequence). V was clipped by 2 bases and J by 5 bases, with 6 bases between them. This chain's CDR3 is CASSLYQNERLFF. The CDR3 bases that were read are TGTGCCAGCAGCTTATACCAGAACGAAAGATTATTT.

A word on this clone: Genes here carry mouse names. The read falls 1 residue short of the CDR3 end, and the missing part is taken from the germline J gene. This chain joins TRBV13-3 and TRBJ2-1; D not certain. The CDR3 length is 15 residues. CDR1 is NNHDY, CDR2 SYVADS, per germline. V was shortened by 0 bases and J by 1 base, with 8 bases between the two germline ends. The sequenced CDR3 bases are TGTGCCAGCAGTGATGCTGGCAGAAACTATGCTGAGCAGTTC. Its translation is CASSDAGRNYAEQF. The CDR3 in full is CASSDAGRNYAEQFF.

Turning to this clone: Gene names and germline refer to mouse. The read stops 1 residue short of the end of the CDR3; the missing end is completed from the germline J gene. The chain couples TRBV16 to TRBJ2-7, with TRBD2 matching 11 bases. Germline values: CDR1 SGHSA, CDR2 FRNQAP. The length of the CDR3 is 14 residues. Trimming at V came to 6 bases and at J to 7 bases, leaving 8 bases not matched to a gene. CDR3 amino acids: CASSRDWGKEEQYF. The sequenced part of the CDR3 DNA is TGTGCAAGCAGTCGGGACTGGGGGAAGGAGGAACAGTAC.

About this clone itself: Gene names follow the mouse nomenclature. The CDR3 extends 1 residue past the end of the read, so its final part is completed from the germline J gene. The V and J genes are TRBV19 and TRBJ2-7; D is tentatively TRBD1 or TRBD2 (5 bases each). V lost 3 bases to trimming and J lost 4 bases, with 8 bases between them. The CDR3 runs to 12 residues. CDR1 and CDR2 (germline): FNHDT, SITEND (reference sequence). CDR3 DNA, as far as it was read: TGTGCCAGCAGTAGGGACGGATATGAACAGTAC. It specifies CASSRDGYEQY. The entire CDR3 protein reads CASSRDGYEQYF.

The count of this clone is one. Genes here carry mouse names. The sequence runs out 1 residue before the end of the CDR3; the remainder is reconstructed from the germline J gene. The chain links TRBV26 to TRBJ2-5; D gene unclear. Between the trimmed V and J ends, which lost 1 base and 2 bases, there was a span of 10 bases. The germline V gene has CDR1 KGHPV and CDR2 FQNQEV (reference sequence). The CDR3 runs to 15 residues. The CDR3 DNA, read in part, is TGTGCCAGCAGTCTGTACCTGGCCTCCCAAGACACCCAGTAC. The encoded protein is CASSLYLASQDTQY. The entire CDR3 is CASSLYLASQDTQYF.

As for this clone: Gene and germline names: mouse. The read terminates 1 residue before the CDR3 end, so the remaining end is supplied by the germline J gene. The genes are TRBV26 and TRBJ2-4; the D gene could be TRBD1 or TRBD2 (5 bases each). This CDR3 region has 13 residues. The ends were cut back, 2 bases at V and 3 bases at J, with 6 bases in the middle. Germline V gives CDR1 KGHPV, CDR2 FQNQEV (reference sequence). The chain's CDR3 is CASSLGDQNTLYF. The DNA read from the CDR3 is TGTGCCAGCAGTCTGGGGGACCAAAACACCTTGTAC.